This entry concerns a single T cell receptor (beta chain). This specimen belongs to a study of blood T cell repertoires in COVID-19. TCRdb's table, derived via immunoSEQ multiplex PCR, lists solely in-frame clones and lacks some. The sample records under 300,000 clones, 86% being singletons. Sequencing was done on a sample of peripheral blood. The receptor was derived from a man aged 25 to 45 who had recovered from COVID-19.

The CDR3 protein is CASSPGWAKNIQYF. The CDR3 nucleotides are TGTGCCAGCAGCCCAGGGTGGGCCAAAAACATTCAGTACTTC. This chain connects TRBV5-4 to TRBJ2-4; weak D call: TRBD1 (5 bases). Germline V CDR1 and CDR2: SGHNT, YYREEE (reference sequence). The ends were cut back, 4 bases at V and 1 base at J, with 9 bases in the middle. The CDR3 sequence is 14 residues long.